The present T cell receptor beta chain was sequenced within a study of blood T cell repertoires in COVID-19. Study details: The analysed material was cDNA or gDNA that came from T cells, B-cell-depleted T cells, or PBMCs.

Per germline, CDR1 LGHDT and CDR2 YNNKEL (reference sequence). V shed 4 bases, J shed 6 bases, and the junction held 7 bases outside the gene matches. The CDR3 consists of 16 residues. In the authors' workflow: The authors estimated nucleated cell counts from reference gene primer amplification. TCRdb's table, derived via immunoSEQ multiplex PCR, lists solely in-frame clones and lacks some. Clone size and the V and J calls come from that table; the DNA yielded D and trimming. The sample lists approximately 75,000 clones, roughly 86% occurring once. The clonotype originates from a human donor in a cohort sampled during active COVID-19. Sample: peripheral blood. This chain joins TRBV3-1 (or the pseudogene TRBV3-2) and TRBJ2-2; 11 bases map to TRBD2. The CDR3 DNA follows: TGTGCCAGCAGCCGGCTAGCGGGGGGAACACCCGGGGAGCTGTTTTTT. Translation gives CASSRLAGGTPGELFF.